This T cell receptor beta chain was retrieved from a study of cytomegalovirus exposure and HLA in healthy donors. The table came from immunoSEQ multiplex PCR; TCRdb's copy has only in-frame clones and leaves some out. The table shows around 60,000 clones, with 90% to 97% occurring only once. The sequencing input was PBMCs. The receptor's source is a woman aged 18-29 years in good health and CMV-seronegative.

The CDR3 here is CASSPGTTDQPQHF. CDR3 nucleotides: TGTGCCAGCTCACCAGGGACAACCGATCAGCCCCAGCATTTT. The chain uses TRBV18 and TRBJ1-5; a possible D gene is TRBD1 (6 bases). This CDR3 is 14 amino acids long. V lost 2 bases to trimming and J lost 5 bases, with 10 bases between them. Per germline, CDR1 KGHSH and CDR2 LQKENI.